What follows is one TCR beta chain and its context. Its target is unknown. This specimen comes from a study of cytomegalovirus exposure and HLA in healthy donors. Looking at the study overall: Unique TCRs numbering about 87 million, obtained from HLA-typed donors, made up an early data release. General observations from the study: Prior analysis indicated that the majority of TCR beta V segments exhibited productivity approximately 87% or approximately 30% of the time. Most TCR sequences showed up rarely, but some public TCRs showed up in many donors. In presence/absence analyses, roughly uniform sequencing depth across donors was assumed.

The PCR made use of 60 Vbeta and 13 Jbeta primers. Sequencing was performed with immunoSEQ multiplex PCR; in TCRdb, only in-frame clones are kept and a portion is missing. The sample records 150,000 to 200,000 clones, under 85% being singletons. V lost 4 bases to trimming and J lost 0 bases; unmatched junction nucleotides: 6. This CDR3 is built from 16 residues. Germline V CDR1 and CDR2: SGHRS, YFSETQ. The chain links TRBV5-1 to TRBJ2-2; 7 positions agree with TRBD1. This sequence originates from a human donor in good health. The sequenced sample consisted of PBMCs. CDR3 in DNA: TGCGCCAGCAGCCGACAGGGCGACGCGAACACCGGGGAGCTGTTTTTT. It encodes CASSRQGDANTGELFF.